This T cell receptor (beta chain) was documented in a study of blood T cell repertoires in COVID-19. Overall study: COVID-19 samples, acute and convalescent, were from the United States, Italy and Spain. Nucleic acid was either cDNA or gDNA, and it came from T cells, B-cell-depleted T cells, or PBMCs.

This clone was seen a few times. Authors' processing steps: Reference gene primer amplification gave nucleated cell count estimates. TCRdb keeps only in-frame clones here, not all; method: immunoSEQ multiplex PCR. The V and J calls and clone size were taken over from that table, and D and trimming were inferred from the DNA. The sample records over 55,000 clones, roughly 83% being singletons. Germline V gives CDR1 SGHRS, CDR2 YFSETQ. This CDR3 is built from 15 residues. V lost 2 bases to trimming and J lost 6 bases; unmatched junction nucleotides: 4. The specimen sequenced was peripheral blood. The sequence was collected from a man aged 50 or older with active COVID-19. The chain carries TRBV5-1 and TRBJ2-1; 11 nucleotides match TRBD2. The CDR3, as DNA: TGCGCCAGCAGCTTTGGACTAGCGGGTCGCAATGAGCAGTTCTTC. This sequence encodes CASSFGLAGRNEQFF. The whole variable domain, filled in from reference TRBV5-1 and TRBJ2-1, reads KAGVTQTPRYLIKTRGQQVTLSCSPISGHRSVSWYQQTPGQGLQFLFEYFSETQRNKGNFPGRFSGRQFSNSRSEMNVSTLELGDSALYLCASSFGLAGRNEQFFGPGTRLTVL.